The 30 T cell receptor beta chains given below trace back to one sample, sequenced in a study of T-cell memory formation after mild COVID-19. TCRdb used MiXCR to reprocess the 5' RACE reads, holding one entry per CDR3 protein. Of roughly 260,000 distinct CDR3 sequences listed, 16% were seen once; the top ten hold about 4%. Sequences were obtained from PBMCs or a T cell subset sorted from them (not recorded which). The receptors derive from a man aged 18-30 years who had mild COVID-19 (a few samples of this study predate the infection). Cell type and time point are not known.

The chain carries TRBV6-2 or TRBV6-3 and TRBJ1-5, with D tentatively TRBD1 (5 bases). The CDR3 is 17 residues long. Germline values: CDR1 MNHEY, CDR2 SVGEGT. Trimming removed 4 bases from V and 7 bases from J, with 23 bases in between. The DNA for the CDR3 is TGTGCCAGCAGTTGGAGCCATGGGACGGCTTACGGACAGCCCCAGCATTTT. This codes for CASSWSHGTAYGQPQHF.

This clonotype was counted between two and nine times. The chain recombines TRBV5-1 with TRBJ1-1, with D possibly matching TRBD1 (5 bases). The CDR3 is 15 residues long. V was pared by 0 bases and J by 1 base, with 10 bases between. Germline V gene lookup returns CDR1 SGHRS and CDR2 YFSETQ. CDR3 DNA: TGCGCCAGCAGCTTGGAGCCGGGGGGGAACACTGAAGCTTTCTTT. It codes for CASSLEPGGNTEAFF. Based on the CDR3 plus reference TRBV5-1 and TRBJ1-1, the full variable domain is KAGVTQTPRYLIKTRGQQVTLSCSPISGHRSVSWYQQTPGQGLQFLFEYFSETQRNKGNFPGRFSGRQFSNSRSEMNVSTLELGDSALYLCASSLEPGGNTEAFFGQGTRLTVV.

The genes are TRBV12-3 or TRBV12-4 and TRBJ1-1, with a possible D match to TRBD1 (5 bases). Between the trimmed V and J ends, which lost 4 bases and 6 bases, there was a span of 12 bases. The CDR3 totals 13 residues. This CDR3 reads CASSSGSWAEAFF. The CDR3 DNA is TGTGCCAGCAGTTCAGGGTCTTGGGCTGAAGCTTTCTTT.

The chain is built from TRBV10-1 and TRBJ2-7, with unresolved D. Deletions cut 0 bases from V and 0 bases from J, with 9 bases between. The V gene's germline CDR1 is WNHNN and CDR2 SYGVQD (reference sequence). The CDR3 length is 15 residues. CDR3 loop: CASSESVGSSYEQYF. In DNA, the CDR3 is TGCGCCAGCAGTGAGTCGGTCGGCAGCTCCTACGAGCAGTACTTC.

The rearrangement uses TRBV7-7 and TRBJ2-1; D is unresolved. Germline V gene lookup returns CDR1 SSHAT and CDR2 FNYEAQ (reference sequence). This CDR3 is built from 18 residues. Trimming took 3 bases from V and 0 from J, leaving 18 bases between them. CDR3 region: CASSFSTTFLSSYNEQFF. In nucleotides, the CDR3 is TGTGCCAGCAGCTTTTCGACGACTTTCTTAAGCTCCTACAATGAGCAGTTCTTC. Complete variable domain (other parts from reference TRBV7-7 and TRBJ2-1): GAGVSQSPRYKVTKRGQDVTLRCDPISSHATLYWYQQALGQGPEFLTYFNYEAQPDKSGLPSDRFSAERPEGSISTLTIQRTEQRDSAMYRCASSFSTTFLSSYNEQFFGPGTRLTVL.

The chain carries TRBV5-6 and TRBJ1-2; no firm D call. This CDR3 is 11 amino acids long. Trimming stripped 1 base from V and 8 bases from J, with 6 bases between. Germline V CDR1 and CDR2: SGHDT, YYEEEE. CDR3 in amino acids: CASSLQDGYTF. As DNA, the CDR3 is TGTGCCAGCAGCTTGCAGGACGGCTACACCTTC.

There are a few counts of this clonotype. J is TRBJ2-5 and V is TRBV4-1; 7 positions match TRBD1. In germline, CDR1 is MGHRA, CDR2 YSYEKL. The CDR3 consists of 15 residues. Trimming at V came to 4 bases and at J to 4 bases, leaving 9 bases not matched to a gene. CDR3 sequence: CASSRTGRATETQYF. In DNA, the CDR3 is TGCGCCAGCAGCCGGACAGGACGGGCGACAGAGACCCAGTACTTC.

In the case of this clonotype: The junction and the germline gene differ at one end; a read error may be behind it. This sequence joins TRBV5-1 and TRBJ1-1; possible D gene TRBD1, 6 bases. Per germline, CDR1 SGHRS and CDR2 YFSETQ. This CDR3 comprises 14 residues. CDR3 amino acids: CASTLGAQYTEAFF. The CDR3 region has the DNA TGCGCCAGCACCTTGGGGGCCCAGTACACTGAAGCTTTCTTT. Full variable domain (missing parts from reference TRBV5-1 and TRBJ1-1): KAGVTQTPRYLIKTRGQQVTLSCSPISGHRSVSWYQQTPGQGLQFLFEYFSETQRNKGNFPGRFSGRQFSNSRSEMNVSTLELGDSALYLCASTLGAQYTEAFFGQGTRLTVV.

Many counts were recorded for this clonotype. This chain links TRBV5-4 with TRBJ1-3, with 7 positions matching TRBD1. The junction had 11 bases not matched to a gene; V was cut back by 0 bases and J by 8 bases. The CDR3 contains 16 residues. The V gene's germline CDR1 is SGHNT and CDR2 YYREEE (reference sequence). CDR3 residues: CASSLAGGQTRHTIYF. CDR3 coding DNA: TGTGCCAGCAGCTTGGCCGGGGGACAGACGCGGCACACCATATATTTT. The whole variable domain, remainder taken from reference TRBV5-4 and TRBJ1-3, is ETGVTQSPTHLIKTRGQQVTLRCSSQSGHNTVSWYQQALGQGPQFIFQYYREEENGRGNFPPRFSGLQFPNYSSELNVNALELDDSALYLCASSLAGGQTRHTIYFGEGSWLTVV.

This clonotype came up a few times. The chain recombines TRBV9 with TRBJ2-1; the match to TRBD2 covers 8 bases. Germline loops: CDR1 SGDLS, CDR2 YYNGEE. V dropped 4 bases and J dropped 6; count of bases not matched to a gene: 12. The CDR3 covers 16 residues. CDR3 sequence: CASSKRGLEAGNEQFF. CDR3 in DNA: TGTGCCAGCAGCAAGAGGGGACTAGAGGCGGGCAATGAGCAGTTCTTC.

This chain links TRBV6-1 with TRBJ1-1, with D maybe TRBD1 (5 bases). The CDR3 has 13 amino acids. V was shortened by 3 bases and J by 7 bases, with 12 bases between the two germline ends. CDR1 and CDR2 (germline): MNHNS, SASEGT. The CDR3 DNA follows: TGTGCCAGCAGTGATCGGAGGGGCGATGAAGCTTTCTTT. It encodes CASSDRRGDEAFF.

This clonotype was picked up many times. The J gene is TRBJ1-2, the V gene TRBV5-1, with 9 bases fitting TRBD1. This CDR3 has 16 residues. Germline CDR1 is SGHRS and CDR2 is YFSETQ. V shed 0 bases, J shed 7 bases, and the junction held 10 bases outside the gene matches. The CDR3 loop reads CASSLAWTGEKGGYTF. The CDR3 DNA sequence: TGCGCCAGCAGCTTGGCCTGGACAGGGGAGAAGGGTGGCTACACCTTC.

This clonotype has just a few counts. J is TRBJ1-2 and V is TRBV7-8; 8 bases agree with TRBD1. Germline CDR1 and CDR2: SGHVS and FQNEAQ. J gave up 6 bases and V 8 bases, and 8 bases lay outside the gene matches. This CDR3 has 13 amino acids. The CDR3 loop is CASGGRGQDGYTF. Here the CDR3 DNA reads TGTGCCAGCGGGGGCAGGGGGCAGGATGGCTACACCTTC.

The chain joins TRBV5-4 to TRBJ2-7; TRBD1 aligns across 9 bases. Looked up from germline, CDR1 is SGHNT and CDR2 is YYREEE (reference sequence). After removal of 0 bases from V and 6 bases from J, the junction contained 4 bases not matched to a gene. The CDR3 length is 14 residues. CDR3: CASSLVVTGGEQYF. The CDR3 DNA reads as TGTGCCAGCAGCTTGGTGGTGACAGGGGGCGAGCAGTACTTC.

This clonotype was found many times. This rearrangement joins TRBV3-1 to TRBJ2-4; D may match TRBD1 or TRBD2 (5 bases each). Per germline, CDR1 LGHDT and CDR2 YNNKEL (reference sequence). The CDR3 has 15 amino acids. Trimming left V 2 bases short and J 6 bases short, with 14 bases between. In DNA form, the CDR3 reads TGTGCCAGCAGCCAAAGAGGGACGCAAGGAAACATTCAGTACTTC. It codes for CASSQRGTQGNIQYF.

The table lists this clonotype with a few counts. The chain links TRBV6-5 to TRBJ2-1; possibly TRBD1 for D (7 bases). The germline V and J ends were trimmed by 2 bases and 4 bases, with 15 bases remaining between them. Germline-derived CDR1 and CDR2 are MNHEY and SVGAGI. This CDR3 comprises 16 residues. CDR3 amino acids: CASSYSGGGIYNEQFF. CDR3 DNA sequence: TGTGCCAGCAGTTACAGTGGAGGGGGCATTTACAATGAGCAGTTCTTC.

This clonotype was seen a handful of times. For the CDR3, the DNA is TGTGCCAGCAGCTCAACAGGGTTAAGGAGACTCACTGAAGCTTTCTTT. Its protein product is CASSSTGLRRLTEAFF. The chain couples TRBV7-2 to TRBJ1-1; possible D gene TRBD1, 6 bases. Germline CDR1 is SGHTA and CDR2 is FQGNSA. Between the trimmed V and J ends, which lost 4 bases and 4 bases, there was a span of 19 bases. This CDR3 has 16 residues.

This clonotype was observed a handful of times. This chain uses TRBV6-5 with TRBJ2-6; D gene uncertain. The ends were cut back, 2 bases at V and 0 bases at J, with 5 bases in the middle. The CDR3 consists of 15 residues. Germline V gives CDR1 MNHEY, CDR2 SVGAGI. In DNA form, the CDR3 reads TGTGCCAGCAGTTACCTTAGCTCTGGGGCCAACGTCCTGACTTTC. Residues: CASSYLSSGANVLTF.

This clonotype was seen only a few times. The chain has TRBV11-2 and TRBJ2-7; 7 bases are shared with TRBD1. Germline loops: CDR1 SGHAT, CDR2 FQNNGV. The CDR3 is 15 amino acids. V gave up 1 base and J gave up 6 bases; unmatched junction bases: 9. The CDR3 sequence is CASSLADRVWVEQYF. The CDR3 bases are TGTGCCAGCAGCTTAGCTGACAGGGTTTGGGTCGAGCAGTACTTC.

The CDR3 loop is CASSLTGDHGYTF. DNA of the CDR3: TGTGCCAGCAGCCTGACAGGGGACCATGGCTACACCTTC. This chain uses TRBV5-6 with TRBJ1-2, with 8 bases aligning to TRBD1. This CDR3 has 13 amino acids. Germline loops: CDR1 SGHDT, CDR2 YYEEEE. Trimming at V came to 4 bases and at J to 6 bases, leaving 5 bases not matched to a gene.

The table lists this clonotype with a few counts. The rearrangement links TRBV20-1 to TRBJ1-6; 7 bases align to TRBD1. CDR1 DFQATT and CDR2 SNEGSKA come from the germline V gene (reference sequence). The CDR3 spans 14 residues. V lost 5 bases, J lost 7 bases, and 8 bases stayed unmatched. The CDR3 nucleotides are TGCAGTGCTTTTGAGACAGGGTGGAATTCACCCCTCCACTTT. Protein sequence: CSAFETGWNSPLHF.

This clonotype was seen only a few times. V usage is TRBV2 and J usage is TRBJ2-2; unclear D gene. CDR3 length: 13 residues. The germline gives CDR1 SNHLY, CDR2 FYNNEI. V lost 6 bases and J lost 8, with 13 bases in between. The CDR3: CASSPGTGGELFF. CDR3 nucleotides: TGTGCCAGCAGCCCCGGAACCGGAGGGGAGCTGTTTTTT.

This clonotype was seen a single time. The CDR3 sequence is CASTFGGAMDTQYF. CDR3 nucleotide sequence: TGTGCCAGCACCTTCGGGGGGGCCATGGATACGCAGTATTTT. The chain couples TRBV7-6 to TRBJ2-3, with 8 positions matching TRBD2. Germline-derived CDR1 and CDR2 are SGHVS and FNYEAQ. The junction had 9 bases not matched to a gene; V was cut back by 7 bases and J by 6 bases. The CDR3 sequence is 14 residues long. The full variable domain, in which reference TRBV7-6 and TRBJ2-3 provide the parts outside the CDR3, is GAGVSQSPRYKVTKRGQDVALRCDPISGHVSLYWYRQALGQGPEFLTYFNYEAQQDKSGLPNDRFSAERPEGSISTLTIQRTEQRDSAMYRCASTFGGAMDTQYFGPGTRLTVL.

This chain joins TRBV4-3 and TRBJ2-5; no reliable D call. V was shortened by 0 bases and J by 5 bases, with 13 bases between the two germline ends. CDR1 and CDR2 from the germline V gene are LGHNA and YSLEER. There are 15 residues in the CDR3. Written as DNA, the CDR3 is TGCGCCAGCAGCCAAGATCTGAACACCGGGGAGACCCAGTACTTC. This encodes CASSQDLNTGETQYF.

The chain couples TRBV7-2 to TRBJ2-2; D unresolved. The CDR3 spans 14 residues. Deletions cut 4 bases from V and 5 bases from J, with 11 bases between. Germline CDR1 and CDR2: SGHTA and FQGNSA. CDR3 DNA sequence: TGTGCCAGCAGCTCAGGTTATCGGACCGGGGAGCTGTTTTTT. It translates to CASSSGYRTGELFF.

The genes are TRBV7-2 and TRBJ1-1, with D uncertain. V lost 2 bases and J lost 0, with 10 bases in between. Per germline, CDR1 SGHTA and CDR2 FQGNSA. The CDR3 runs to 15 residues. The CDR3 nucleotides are TGTGCCAGCAGCTTAAATCCTCTGGTGAACACTGAAGCTTTCTTT. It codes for CASSLNPLVNTEAFF.

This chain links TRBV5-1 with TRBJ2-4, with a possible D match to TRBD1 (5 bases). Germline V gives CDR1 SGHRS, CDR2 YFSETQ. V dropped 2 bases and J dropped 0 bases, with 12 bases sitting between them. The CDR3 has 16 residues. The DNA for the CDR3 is TGCGCCAGCAGCTTTGGGGCACTTCTAGCCAAAAACATTCAGTACTTC. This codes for CASSFGALLAKNIQYF.

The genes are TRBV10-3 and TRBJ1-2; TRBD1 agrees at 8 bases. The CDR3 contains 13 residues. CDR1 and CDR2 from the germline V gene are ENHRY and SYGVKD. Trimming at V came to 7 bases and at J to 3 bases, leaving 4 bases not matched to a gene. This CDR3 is CAITKGQDYGYTF. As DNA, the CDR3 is TGTGCCATCACCAAGGGACAGGACTATGGCTACACCTTC.

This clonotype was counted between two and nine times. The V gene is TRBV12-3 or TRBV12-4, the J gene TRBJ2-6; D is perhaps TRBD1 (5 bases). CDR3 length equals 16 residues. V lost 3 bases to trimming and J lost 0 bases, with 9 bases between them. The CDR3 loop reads CASSFSGSSGANVLTF. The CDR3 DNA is TGTGCCAGCAGTTTCTCAGGGTCCTCTGGGGCCAACGTCCTGACTTTC.

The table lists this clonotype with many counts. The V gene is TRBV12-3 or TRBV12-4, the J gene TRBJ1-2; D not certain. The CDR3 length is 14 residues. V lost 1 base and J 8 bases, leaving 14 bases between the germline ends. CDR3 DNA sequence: TGTGCCAGCAGTTTAGAAGGGATCATCGGGGGCTACACCTTC. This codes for CASSLEGIIGGYTF.